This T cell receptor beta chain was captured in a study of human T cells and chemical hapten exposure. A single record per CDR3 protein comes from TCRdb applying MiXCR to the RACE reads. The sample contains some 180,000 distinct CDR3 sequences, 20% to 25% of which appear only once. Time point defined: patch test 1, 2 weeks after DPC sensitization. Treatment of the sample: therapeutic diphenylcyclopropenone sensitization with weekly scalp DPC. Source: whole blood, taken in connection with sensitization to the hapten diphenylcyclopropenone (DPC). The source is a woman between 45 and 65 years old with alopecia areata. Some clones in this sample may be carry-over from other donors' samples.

CDR3 region: CASSPGGPANYGYTF. Written as DNA, the CDR3 is TGTGCCAGCTCACCAGGTGGGCCAGCTAACTATGGCTACACCTTC. V and J are TRBV18 and TRBJ1-2; D remains ambiguous. In germline, CDR1 is KGHSH, CDR2 LQKENI. There are 15 residues in the CDR3. The V and J ends lost 2 bases and 0 bases respectively, with 10 bases between them.